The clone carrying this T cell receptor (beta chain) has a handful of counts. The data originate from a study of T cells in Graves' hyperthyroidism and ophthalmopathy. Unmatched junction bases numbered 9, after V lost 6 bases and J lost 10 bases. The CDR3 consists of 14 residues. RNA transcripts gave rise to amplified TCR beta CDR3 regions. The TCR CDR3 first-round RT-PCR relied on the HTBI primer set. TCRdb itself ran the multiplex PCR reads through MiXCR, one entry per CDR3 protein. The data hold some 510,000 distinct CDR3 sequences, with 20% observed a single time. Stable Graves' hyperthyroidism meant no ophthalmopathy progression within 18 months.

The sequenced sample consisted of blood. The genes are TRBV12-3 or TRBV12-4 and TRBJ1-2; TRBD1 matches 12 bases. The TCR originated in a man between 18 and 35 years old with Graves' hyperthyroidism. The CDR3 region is CASSYRDRGPTYTF. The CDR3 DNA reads TGTGCCAGCAGCTACCGGGACAGGGGGCCAACCTACACCTTC.